This T cell receptor beta chain was identified in a study of beta chain features in type 1 diabetes. Findings and limits, study-wide: Type 1 diabetes patients had TCRB CDR3s that were shorter (moderately but significantly so) in all four CD4+ subsets.

Sorted CD4+ subsets: naive, central memory, regulatory, stem cell-like memory (CD45RO/CCR7/CD25/CD127/CD95/CD27 panel). In all sorted populations, purity surpassed 95%. This clone appeared a single time. What it binds is not known. Investigators reverse transcribed all isolated RNA, so they sequenced expressed TCRB transcripts. Profiling relied on immunoSEQ multiplex PCR, and the TCRdb table lists in-frame clones only, not all of them. The sample includes 300,000 to 450,000 clones, 8.5% to 10% of them seen just once. The V segment lost 5 bases and the J segment 0 bases; nucleotides outside the gene matches: 9. The CDR3 is 15 amino acids. Germline V gives CDR1 SQVTM, CDR2 ANQGSEA.

This TCR was sampled from a man aged 30 to 39 with type 1 diabetes. The sample was central memory CD4+ T cells from blood. The chain employs TRBV29-1 and TRBJ1-1; the match to TRBD1 covers 7 bases. The CDR3 spells CSVTGTVGMNTEAFF. The CDR3 DNA sequence: TGCAGCGTTACCGGGACAGTGGGAATGAACACTGAAGCTTTCTTT. Full variable domain (remainder filled in from reference TRBV29-1 and TRBJ1-1): SAVISQKPSRDICQRGTSLTIQCQVDSQVTMMFWYRQQPGQSLTLIATANQGSEATYESGFVIDKFPISRPNLTFSTLTVSNMSPEDSSIYLCSVTGTVGMNTEAFFGQGTRLTVV.